This T cell receptor (beta chain) was profiled in a study of cytomegalovirus exposure and HLA in healthy donors. Repertoires were generated with immunoSEQ multiplex PCR, while TCRdb's copy carries only in-frame clones and drops some. The table has about 160,000 clones, roughly 95% seen once. While the first cohort had 700 or so subjects, the donors belonged to the separate validation cohort of about 120 subjects. The CDR3 spans 14 residues. V gave up 4 bases and J gave up 0 bases; unmatched junction bases: 4. Germline-derived CDR1 and CDR2 are SGHRS and YFSETQ. The clonotype was recovered from a woman in her late teens or twenties in good health and CMV-seronegative. The sample taken for sequencing was PBMCs. This sequence joins TRBV5-1 and TRBJ2-7; 7 nucleotides align to TRBD1. In nucleotides, the CDR3 is TGCGCCAGCAGCCCGACAGGGTCCTCCTACGAGCAGTACTTC. Translated, it gives CASSPTGSSYEQYF.